The next 4 T cell receptor beta chains were all read from a single sample in a study of PD-1 blockade in classical Hodgkin lymphoma. Generated by immunoSEQ multiplex PCR, the TCRdb table keeps only in-frame clones and is missing some. In the table there are 25,000 to 35,000 clones, about 86% of which are singletons. Stated time point: cycle 4 day 1 (C4D1), after five to seven weeks of nivolumab. With no exception, relapse followed autologous stem cell transplantation in all patients, and brentuximab vedotin exposure varied. Magnetic negative selection of thawed PBMCs was the method by which CD4+ T cells were purified. This material consisted of CD4+ T cells from blood, taken before the fourth cycle of nivolumab. The source is a human donor with classical Hodgkin lymphoma.

This clone was seen a few times. The chain couples TRBV7-2 to TRBJ1-2; 9 nucleotides agree with TRBD1. CDR3 length: 14 amino acids. The junction had 9 bases not matched to a gene; V was cut back by 5 bases and J by 8 bases. Germline-derived CDR1 and CDR2 are SGHTA and FQGNSA. The CDR3 DNA follows: TGTGCCAGCAGCCGCGAACCAACAGGGGGCGGCTACACCTTC. Translated, it gives CASSREPTGGGYTF.

The V call is TRBV18, the J call TRBJ1-5; tentative D call: TRBD1 (5 bases). Germline CDR1 is KGHSH and CDR2 is LQKENI. The CDR3 is made up of 16 amino acids. V dropped 0 bases and J dropped 0 bases, with 9 bases sitting between them. CDR3 region: CASSPPAGPSNQPQHF. The CDR3 DNA is TGTGCCAGCTCACCACCGGCAGGGCCTAGCAATCAGCCCCAGCATTTT.

The chain uses TRBV7-3 and TRBJ2-3; 8 bases are a match to TRBD2. The CDR3 length is 15 residues. In germline, CDR1 is SGHTA, CDR2 FQGTGA. V dropped 6 bases and J dropped 2; count of bases not matched to a gene: 7. Here the CDR3 reads CASRSRAGDTDTQYF. The CDR3, as DNA: TGTGCCAGCAGGTCTAGAGCGGGGGACACAGATACGCAGTATTTT.

The J gene is TRBJ1-4, the V gene TRBV7-6; D is uncertain. Deletions cut 5 bases from V and 8 bases from J, with 18 bases between. This CDR3 contains 15 residues. The germline CDR1 and CDR2 sequences are SGHVS and FNYEAQ. The CDR3 region is CASSPRPLPGEKLFF. For the CDR3, the DNA is TGTGCCAGCAGCCCGCGGCCGCTACCGGGCGAAAAACTGTTTTTT.